What follows are 21 T cell receptor beta chains derived from one specimen sequenced in a study of blood T cell repertoires in COVID-19. Only in-frame clones appear in the TCRdb table, and some are missing; sequencing was by immunoSEQ multiplex PCR. This sample has around 250,000 clones; around 91% occur once, and the top ten carry under 2.5%. Sequences were obtained from peripheral blood. The receptors derive from a woman aged 55 to 70 with COVID-19, enrolled during active disease.

This chain uses TRBV6-5 with TRBJ1-1; D is unclear. This CDR3 has 15 amino acids. Trimming stripped 2 bases from V and 4 bases from J, with 14 bases between. In germline, CDR1 is MNHEY, CDR2 SVGAGI. CDR3 sequence reads: CASSYRRVGSTEAFF. CDR3 sequence (DNA): TGTGCCAGCAGTTACAGGAGGGTGGGGAGCACTGAAGCTTTCTTT.

This sequence joins TRBV19 and TRBJ2-1; no clear D gene. Trimming took off 3 bases at V and 0 bases at J, with 6 bases between the two ends. This CDR3 comprises 14 residues. Germline loops: CDR1 LNHDA, CDR2 SQIVND (reference sequence). CDR3 sequence (DNA): TGTGCCAGTAGTATTCAGGACTCCTACAATGAGCAGTTCTTC. Translation gives CASSIQDSYNEQFF.

The genes are TRBV19 and TRBJ1-4, with TRBD1 matching over 9 bases. CDR3 length: 19 amino acids. Germline V gene lookup returns CDR1 LNHDA and CDR2 SQIVND (reference sequence). Trimming at V came to 5 bases and at J to 5 bases, leaving 18 bases not matched to a gene. The CDR3 nucleotides read TGTGCCAGTAGTCTCCAGCACTTAAATCCCGGGACAGGGAATGAAAAACTGTTTTTT. Its protein product is CASSLQHLNPGTGNEKLFF.

The CDR3 DNA follows: TGTGCCAGCAGCCGTCTCGACAGCTCCTACAATGAGCAGTTCTTC. This gives the protein CASSRLDSSYNEQFF. This sequence joins TRBV5-6 and TRBJ2-1, with D possibly TRBD1 on 5 matching bases. V lost 4 bases and J lost 0, with 11 bases in between. This CDR3 contains 15 residues. The germline CDR1 and CDR2 sequences are SGHDT and YYEEEE.

The chain carries TRBV4-3 and TRBJ2-5; 8 nucleotides line up with TRBD1. CDR3 length: 17 residues. J gave up 5 bases and V 0 bases, and 11 bases lay outside the gene matches. Germline-derived CDR1 and CDR2 are LGHNA and YSLEER. This CDR3 is CASSQDGRGTGGETQYF. The CDR3 bases are TGCGCCAGCAGCCAAGATGGTCGCGGGACAGGAGGCGAGACCCAGTACTTC.

The count of this clone is one. This chain joins TRBV14 and TRBJ1-4, with D maybe TRBD1 (6 bases). Germline CDR1 reads SGHDN; CDR2 reads FVKESK. V lost 4 bases to trimming and J lost 0 bases, with 9 bases between them. This CDR3 spans 15 amino acids. CDR3 region: CASSPRTATNEKLFF. Written as DNA, the CDR3 is TGTGCCAGCAGCCCAAGGACAGCAACTAATGAAAAACTGTTTTTT.

This clone was found a few times. This same CDR3 is encoded by further DNA sequences in the sample. The genes are TRBV6-5 and TRBJ1-1; 7 nucleotides match TRBD1. V was pared by 6 bases and J by 1 base, with 2 bases of the junction left unmatched. The length of the CDR3 is 13 residues. Germline CDR1 is MNHEY and CDR2 is SVGAGI. For the CDR3, the DNA is TGTGCCAGCAGGAACAGGGGGAACACTGAAGCTTTCTTT. As protein: CASRNRGNTEAFF.

V gene TRBV11-1 combines with J gene TRBJ1-3; D remains ambiguous. The CDR3 is 12 residues long. Per the germline V gene, CDR1 is SGHAT and CDR2 is FQDESV (reference sequence). Trimming removed 5 bases at V and 10 bases at J, with 12 bases between. The CDR3 nucleotides read TGTGCCAGCAGCCTCTCGCGGGAAACCATATATTTT. Translating it yields CASSLSRETIYF.

The chain is built from TRBV7-2 and TRBJ2-7, with D unclear. V gave up 1 base and J gave up 1 base, with 11 bases separating them. Germline V gene lookup returns CDR1 SGHTA and CDR2 FQGNSA. There are 15 residues in the CDR3. The CDR3 nucleotides are TGTGCCAGCAGCTTAGGACTGGGTAGATCCTACGAGCAGTACTTC. Its protein is CASSLGLGRSYEQYF.

The rearrangement uses TRBV18 and TRBJ1-6; unclear D gene. Trimming pared 3 bases from V and 7 bases from J, leaving 4 bases between. From germline, CDR1 is KGHSH and CDR2 LQKENI. The CDR3 sequence is 12 residues long. The CDR3 region is CASSPQNSPLHF. The DNA of the CDR3 is TGTGCCAGCTCACCTCAAAATTCACCCCTCCACTTT.

This clone was seen more than once but under ten times. The chain's CDR3 is CASSSTGGFTGELFF. In DNA, the CDR3 is TGTGCCAGCAGCTCAACAGGGGGCTTCACCGGGGAGCTGTTTTTT. The chain uses TRBV7-2 and TRBJ2-2; 9 bases agree with TRBD1. From germline, CDR1 is SGHTA and CDR2 FQGNSA. The length of the CDR3 is 15 residues. V gave up 4 bases and J gave up 4 bases; unmatched junction bases: 4.

This sequence joins TRBV5-1 and TRBJ2-3, with 8 nucleotides matching TRBD2. Germline CDR1 and CDR2: SGHRS and YFSETQ. V was pared by 2 bases and J by 1 base, with 0 bases of the junction left unmatched. The CDR3 totals 14 residues. CDR3 sequence reads: CASSLAGGTDTQYF. The CDR3 DNA reads as TGCGCCAGCAGCTTAGCGGGGGGCACAGATACGCAGTATTTT.

The chain recombines TRBV29-1 with TRBJ2-5; 7 nucleotides line up with TRBD1. V gave up 4 bases and J gave up 2 bases; unmatched junction bases: 7. Germline V CDR1 and CDR2: SQVTM, ANQGSEA. This CDR3 is built from 14 residues. Here the CDR3 DNA reads TGCAGCGTTGGTGCTCCGGGACAGCAAGAGACCCAGTACTTC. Protein product: CSVGAPGQQETQYF. The whole variable domain, filled in from reference TRBV29-1 and TRBJ2-5, reads SAVISQKPSRDICQRGTSLTIQCQVDSQVTMMFWYRQQPGQSLTLIATANQGSEATYESGFVIDKFPISRPNLTFSTLTVSNMSPEDSSIYLCSVGAPGQQETQYFGPGTRLLVL.

The chain links TRBV19 to TRBJ2-3, with TRBD2 matching 8 bases. CDR1 and CDR2 (germline): LNHDA, SQIVND (reference sequence). V trimming: 6 bases; J trimming: 2 bases; junction bases outside the gene matches: 4. This CDR3 region has 14 residues. In DNA, the CDR3 is TGTGCCAGTAGGAGCGGGGGTCTCACAGATACGCAGTATTTT. Its translation: CASRSGGLTDTQYF.

This chain joins TRBV9 and TRBJ2-1; 8 bases agree with TRBD1. The CDR3 runs to 15 residues. In germline, CDR1 is SGDLS, CDR2 YYNGEE. V shed 0 bases, J shed 2 bases, and the junction held 1 base outside the gene matches. The CDR3 DNA reads TGTGCCAGCAGCGTAGACAGGGGGACCTACAATGAGCAGTTCTTC. Translation: CASSVDRGTYNEQFF.

This chain links TRBV7-2 with TRBJ2-1; 9 bases are shared with TRBD1. J lost 7 bases, V lost 5 bases, and 6 bases had no gene match. Germline V gene data show CDR1 as SGHTA and CDR2 as FQGNSA. The CDR3 covers 14 residues. CDR3 nucleotides: TGTGCCAGCAGCCCAACAGGGGGCTGGAATGAGCAGTTCTTC. This sequence encodes CASSPTGGWNEQFF.

This sequence joins TRBV19 and TRBJ2-3; the D is unclear. The CDR3 length is 11 residues. Germline V CDR1 and CDR2: LNHDA, SQIVND (reference sequence). Trimming took off 6 bases at V and 5 bases at J, with 6 bases between the two ends. CDR3 DNA: TGTGCCAGTAGGTCGGGAGATACGCAGTATTTT. As protein: CASRSGDTQYF.

The genes are TRBV6-2 or TRBV6-3 and TRBJ1-1; no reliable D call. V was clipped by 6 bases and J by 2 bases, with 16 bases between them. Germline values: CDR1 MNHEY, CDR2 SVGEGT. The CDR3 extends over 15 amino acids. CDR3 sequence: CASSGPQLVNTEAFF. In DNA form, the CDR3 reads TGTGCCAGCAGCGGGCCTCAGCTGGTAAACACTGAAGCTTTCTTT.

J is TRBJ1-6 and V is TRBV14, with no clear D. This CDR3 spans 12 amino acids. Trimming shortened V by 1 base and J by 10 bases, and 5 bases separated the two germline ends. Germline CDR1 reads SGHDN; CDR2 reads FVKESK. CDR3 nucleotides: TGTGCCAGCAGCCAAGTTCGGTCACCCCTCCACTTT. Amino acids: CASSQVRSPLHF.

The chain links TRBV6-5 to TRBJ1-6; 8 bases align to TRBD1. The CDR3 loop spans 14 amino acids. The germline V gene encodes CDR1 MNHEY and CDR2 SVGAGI. V dropped 6 bases and J dropped 10; count of bases not matched to a gene: 8. CDR3 nucleotide sequence: TGTGCCAGCAGCCGGACAGGGATAAGATCACCCCTCCACTTT. Amino acids: CASSRTGIRSPLHF.

This sequence joins TRBV6-2 or TRBV6-3 and TRBJ1-2; D is possibly TRBD1 (5 bases). V was shortened by 2 bases and J by 6 bases, with 16 bases between the two germline ends. Per germline, CDR1 MNHEY and CDR2 SVGEGT. The length of the CDR3 is 15 residues. The CDR3: CASSYQGMDINGYTF. In DNA form, the CDR3 reads TGTGCCAGCAGTTACCAGGGAATGGATATAAATGGCTACACCTTC.